What follows are 27 T cell receptor beta chains derived from one specimen sequenced in a study of post-analysis software for immune sequencing data (dated by TCRdb to about 2015). The library was obtained by PCR. Sequenced using an Illumina HiSeq 2500. Unique molecular identifiers were incorporated into TCR beta cDNA libraries to reduce PCR and sequencing biases. TCRdb reprocessing: public reads trimmed at Q25 with fastp, clones called with MiXCR, in-frame beta chains kept. CDR3 protein sequences are deduplicated, and each keeps its most common genes and DNA. This sample has roughly 180,000 distinct CDR3 sequences in its table, and 30% of those were observed once. Clones ranked in the top ten supply approximately 1.5% of the sample. Summary of the overall study and its limitations: Significantly higher frequencies in patients than in controls were found for about 5 TRBV segments, including TRBV5-6, TRBV5-1 and TRBV20-1.

The antigens these receptors bind are not known. Sequenced material: blood. The origin of the receptors is a girl aged 5-17 years with multiple sclerosis.

The chain carries TRBV20-1 and TRBJ1-1, with unresolved D. CDR1 is DFQATT and CDR2 is SNEGSKA in the germline V gene (reference sequence). This CDR3 is 13 amino acids long. Deletions cut 0 bases from V and 3 bases from J, with 8 bases between. The CDR3 DNA sequence: TGCAGTGCTAGAGAGGGCAGCTACACTGAAGCTTTCTTT. Encoded protein: CSAREGSYTEAFF.

On this clonotype itself: One base away lies a much larger clone, so this may be a sequencing read error. The chain recombines TRBV9 with TRBJ2-1, with TRBD2 matching 7 bases. The length of the CDR3 is 15 residues. CDR1 SGDLS and CDR2 YYNGEE come from the germline V gene. The CDR3 DNA follows: TGTGCCAGCAACGTAAGAACGGGAGGTAACAATGAGCAGTTCTTC. Its translation: CASNVRTGGNNEQFF. The full variable domain, with the rest looked up from reference TRBV9 and TRBJ2-1, is DSGVTQTPKHLITATGQRVTLRCSPRSGDLSVYWYQQSLDQGLQFLIQYYNGEERAKGNILERFSAQQFPDLHSELNLSSLELGDSALYFCASNVRTGGNNEQFFGPGTRLTVL.

A word on this clonotype: Possible read error: a much larger clone is one base away. V usage is TRBV20-1 and J usage is TRBJ2-5; D tentatively fits TRBD1 or TRBD2 (5 bases each). The J call is doubtful: the DNA matches TRBJ2-7 better. The CDR3 totals 13 residues. Germline values: CDR1 DFQATT, CDR2 SNEGSKA (reference sequence). The DNA for the CDR3 is TGCAGTGCTAGTCGTCCGGGGACCCACGAGCAGTACTTC. Translating it yields CSASRPGTHEQYF.

The gene calls are TRBV12-3 or TRBV12-4 and TRBJ2-3, with 10 positions matching TRBD2. J lost 3 bases, V lost 3 bases, and 3 bases had no gene match. The CDR3 consists of 15 residues. CDR3 sequence reads: CASSFSGGTTDTQYF. CDR3 bases: TGTGCCAGCAGTTTTAGCGGGGGGACAACAGATACGCAGTATTTT.

As for this clonotype: Possible read error: a much larger clone is one base away. This rearrangement joins TRBV6-1 to TRBJ2-1; a weak D match, TRBD2 (7 bases). Germline V gene data show CDR1 as MNHNS and CDR2 as SASEGT. V lost 5 bases, J lost 9 bases, and 20 bases lay in between. This CDR3 spans 15 amino acids. CDR3 in amino acids: CASSLGGGASTEQFF. In DNA form, the CDR3 reads TGTGCCAGCAGTCTTGGTGGGGGGGCGAGTACTGAGCAGTTCTTC.

About this clonotype itself: Being one base from a much bigger clone, this may be a read error. The rearrangement uses TRBV5-1 and TRBJ2-3, with 10 nucleotides matching TRBD2. Germline V gene sequence: CDR1 SGHRS, CDR2 YFSETQ. The CDR3 totals 18 residues. The CDR3 loop reads CASSLDQREGSITDMQYF. CDR3 nucleotides: TGCGCCAGCAGCTTGGACCAGCGGGAGGGCTCAATCACAGATATGCAGTATTTT.

This clonotype was counted a few times. The chain couples TRBV12-3 or TRBV12-4 to TRBJ2-7, with 9 bases aligning to TRBD1. This CDR3 is 16 amino acids long. Trimming cost V 1 base and J 4 bases; bases outside gene matches: 8. This CDR3 is CASSLVWGQGSYEQYF. The DNA of the CDR3 is TGTGCCAGCAGTTTAGTTTGGGGACAGGGATCATACGAGCAGTACTTC.

The chain recombines TRBV11-2 with TRBJ2-1; the match to TRBD2 covers 7 bases. V lost 6 bases, J lost 2 bases, and 1 base stayed unmatched. Per germline, CDR1 SGHAT and CDR2 FQNNGV. The CDR3 totals 13 residues. CDR3 sequence: CASRGTTYNEQFF. CDR3 DNA: TGTGCCAGCAGGGGGACTACCTACAATGAGCAGTTCTTC.

The CDR3 region has the DNA TGTGCCAGCAGCGCATACTACAGGGACGAGCAGTACTTC. This gives the protein CASSAYYRDEQYF. The rearrangement links TRBV9 to TRBJ2-5, with a possible D match to TRBD1 (6 bases). The J call is doubtful: the DNA matches TRBJ2-7 better. CDR1 is SGDLS and CDR2 is YYNGEE in the germline V gene. The CDR3 runs 13 residues.

The sample holds many counts of this clonotype. This chain joins TRBV6-5 and TRBJ2-7, with D perhaps TRBD2 (5 bases). Germline lookup yields CDR1 MNHEY and CDR2 SVGAGI. V was trimmed by 5 bases and J by 3 bases, leaving 5 bases between them. This CDR3 is built from 11 residues. The CDR3 nucleotides read TGTGCCAGCAGTGACTACTACGAGCAGTACTTC. Residues: CASSDYYEQYF.

Comments on this clonotype: Being one base from a much bigger clone, this may be a read error. V usage is TRBV7-8 and J usage is TRBJ2-1, with D possibly TRBD2 on 5 matching bases. The germline gives CDR1 SGHVS, CDR2 FQNEAQ. The CDR3 length is 14 residues. V lost 3 bases and J 10 bases, leaving 16 bases between the germline ends. The CDR3 DNA is TGTGCCAGCAGCTTGGCGGGCTTCTCCTACGAGCAGTTCTTC. The encoded protein is CASSLAGFSYEQFF.

In the case of this clonotype: A read error is possible here, since a much larger clone lies one base away. The chain links TRBV24-1 to TRBJ2-5; 10 bases match TRBD2. The CDR3 has 15 residues. CDR1 is KGHDR, CDR2 SFDVKD, per germline. Losses at the gene ends were 5 bases for V and 11 bases for J; bases not matched to a gene: 13. CDR3: CATSAGLAVNNEQYF. The CDR3 DNA follows: TGTGCCACCAGTGCTGGACTAGCGGTTAACAATGAGCAGTACTTC.

Only a few counts were recorded for this clonotype. V and J are TRBV20-1 and TRBJ1-2; perhaps TRBD1 as D (5 bases). The CDR3 runs to 10 residues. Trimming stripped 4 bases from V and 5 bases from J, with 5 bases between. Germline assignment: CDR1 DFQATT and CDR2 SNEGSKA (reference sequence). The CDR3 DNA sequence: TGCAGTGCTACAGGGTATGGCTACACCTTC. This codes for CSATGYGYTF.

Ten or more counts support this clonotype. The chain combines TRBV12-3 or TRBV12-4 with TRBJ2-5; 10 bases are a match to TRBD2. V dropped 2 bases and J dropped 5; count of bases not matched to a gene: 11. CDR3 length: 17 amino acids. DNA of the CDR3: TGTGCCAGCAGTTTAACGTTTGCTAGCGGGAGTCATGAGACCCAGTACTTC. Encoded protein: CASSLTFASGSHETQYF.

The rearrangement links TRBV11-2 to TRBJ2-2, with D hard to call. CDR3 size: 16 residues. Germline CDR1 reads SGHAT; CDR2 reads FQNNGV. With 0 bases removed from V and 0 bases from J, the gap between germline ends came to 8 bases. CDR3: CASSLDRIPNTGELFF. CDR3 DNA: TGTGCCAGCAGCTTAGACAGGATCCCGAACACCGGGGAGCTGTTTTTT.

This clonotype was recorded many times. The chain joins TRBV6-2 or TRBV6-3 to TRBJ2-1; no definite D call. The CDR3 length is 14 residues. Germline-derived CDR1 and CDR2 are MNHEY and SVGEGT. Trimming shortened V by 6 bases and J by 10 bases, and 19 bases separated the two germline ends. The CDR3 DNA reads as TGTGCCAGCAGCGAGGCCCCCCGGTTTCGCGAGCAGTTCTTC. Translating it yields CASSEAPRFREQFF.

A remark on this clonotype: A read error may explain this, as a much larger clone is one base away. The rearrangement links TRBV12-3 or TRBV12-4 to TRBJ1-4, with D possibly being TRBD1 (6 bases). The length of the CDR3 is 16 residues. CDR3 amino acids: CASSTGAGRINEELFF. CDR3 nucleotide sequence: TGTGCCAGCAGCACGGGGGCAGGGCGTATAAATGAAGAACTGTTTTTT.

This clonotype was observed many times. This chain connects TRBV19 to TRBJ2-5; tentatively, D is TRBD2 (5 bases). Germline-derived CDR1 and CDR2 are LNHDA and SQIVND (reference sequence). The CDR3 extends over 14 amino acids. The V end was cut by 4 bases, the J end by 5 bases, with 14 bases between. The CDR3 sequence is CASSRASYWETQYF. As DNA, the CDR3 is TGTGCCAGTAGTAGAGCTAGCTATTGGGAGACCCAGTACTTC.

Comment on this clonotype: A much larger clone lies a single base off, so this may be a read error. V and J are TRBV20-1 and TRBJ1-1; D gene unclear. This CDR3 comprises 11 residues. CDR1 and CDR2 from the germline V gene are DFQATT and SNEGSKA (reference sequence). CDR3 region: CGTDGNTEAFF. DNA of the CDR3: TGCGGTACCGACGGGAACACTGAAGCTTTCTTT.

As to this clonotype: Given a much more abundant clone one base away, this may be a read error. This rearrangement joins TRBV20-1 to TRBJ1-6; 7 bases match TRBD1. CDR1 is DFQATT and CDR2 is SNEGSKA in the germline V gene (reference sequence). The CDR3 totals 16 residues. The CDR3 protein is CSAPLDRETYNSLLHF. For the CDR3, the DNA is TGCAGTGCCCCCTTAGACAGGGAAACCTATAATTCACTCCTCCACTTT.

The rearrangement uses TRBV9 and TRBJ2-1; TRBD2 matches at 11 bases. The J segment lost 12 bases and the V segment lost 2 bases, leaving 10 bases of the junction unmatched. Germline loops: CDR1 SGDLS, CDR2 YYNGEE. The CDR3 has 15 amino acids. The CDR3 reads CASSVSSGGPLGQFF. The CDR3 coding sequence is TGTGCCAGCAGCGTCTCTAGCGGGGGGCCTCTTGGGCAGTTCTTC. The variable domain in full, completed from reference TRBV9 and TRBJ2-1, reads DSGVTQTPKHLITATGQRVTLRCSPRSGDLSVYWYQQSLDQGLQFLIQYYNGEERAKGNILERFSAQQFPDLHSELNLSSLELGDSALYFCASSVSSGGPLGQFFGPGTRLTVL.

This chain joins TRBV18 and TRBJ2-1; D not certain. CDR3 length: 15 amino acids. V lost 7 bases and J 3 bases, leaving 16 bases between the germline ends. Germline V CDR1 and CDR2: KGHSH, LQKENI. CDR3 bases: TGTGCCAGCTTCACCGGGCAGGTAAACTACAATGAGCAGTTCTTC. Translation gives CASFTGQVNYNEQFF.

V and J are TRBV10-1 and TRBJ1-5; maybe TRBD1 (5 bases). Between the trimmed V and J ends, which lost 0 bases and 10 bases, there was a span of 10 bases. Looked up from germline, CDR1 is WNHNN and CDR2 is SYGVQD (reference sequence). The CDR3 spans 13 residues. CDR3 sequence (DNA): TGCGCCAGCAGTGAGTCGAGAAGGGACCCCCAGCATTTT. Translating it yields CASSESRRDPQHF.

The genes are TRBV29-1 and TRBJ1-2; no definite D call. CDR3 length: 10 amino acids. Trimming removed 7 bases at V and 3 bases at J, with 6 bases between. Germline CDR1 reads SQVTM; CDR2 reads ANQGSEA. As DNA, the CDR3 is TGCAGCGCCCTGGACTATGGCTACACCTTC. Residues: CSALDYGYTF. The complete variable domain, with remaining parts taken from reference TRBV29-1 and TRBJ1-2, reads SAVISQKPSRDICQRGTSLTIQCQVDSQVTMMFWYRQQPGQSLTLIATANQGSEATYESGFVIDKFPISRPNLTFSTLTVSNMSPEDSSIYLCSALDYGYTFGSGTRLTVV.

The V call is TRBV6-1, the J call TRBJ1-1; D perhaps matches TRBD1 (5 bases). With 6 bases removed from V and 0 bases from J, the gap between germline ends came to 23 bases. Germline CDR1 MNHNS, CDR2 SASEGT. CDR3 length: 18 residues. CDR3 amino acids: CASRKRGTGEALNTEAFF. As DNA, the CDR3 is TGTGCCAGCAGGAAAAGGGGTACAGGTGAGGCCTTGAACACTGAAGCTTTCTTT.

The chain carries TRBV29-1 and TRBJ2-5, with D perhaps given as TRBD1 or TRBD2 (5 bases each). The J call may be wrong; the DNA end is better matched by TRBJ2-7. Germline V CDR1 and CDR2: SQVTM, ANQGSEA. The CDR3 totals 12 residues. CDR3: CSVEWGSNEQYF. The CDR3, as DNA: TGCAGCGTTGAATGGGGGAGCAACGAGCAGTACTTC.

The genes are TRBV12-5 and TRBJ2-1; D uncertain. The CDR3 spans 15 residues. V lost 3 bases and J 0 bases, leaving 9 bases between the germline ends. Germline V gene lookup returns CDR1 LGHNT and CDR2 FRNRAP. The CDR3 loop is CASGLQMDSYNEQFF. The CDR3 DNA follows: TGTGCTAGTGGTTTACAGATGGACTCCTACAATGAGCAGTTCTTC.